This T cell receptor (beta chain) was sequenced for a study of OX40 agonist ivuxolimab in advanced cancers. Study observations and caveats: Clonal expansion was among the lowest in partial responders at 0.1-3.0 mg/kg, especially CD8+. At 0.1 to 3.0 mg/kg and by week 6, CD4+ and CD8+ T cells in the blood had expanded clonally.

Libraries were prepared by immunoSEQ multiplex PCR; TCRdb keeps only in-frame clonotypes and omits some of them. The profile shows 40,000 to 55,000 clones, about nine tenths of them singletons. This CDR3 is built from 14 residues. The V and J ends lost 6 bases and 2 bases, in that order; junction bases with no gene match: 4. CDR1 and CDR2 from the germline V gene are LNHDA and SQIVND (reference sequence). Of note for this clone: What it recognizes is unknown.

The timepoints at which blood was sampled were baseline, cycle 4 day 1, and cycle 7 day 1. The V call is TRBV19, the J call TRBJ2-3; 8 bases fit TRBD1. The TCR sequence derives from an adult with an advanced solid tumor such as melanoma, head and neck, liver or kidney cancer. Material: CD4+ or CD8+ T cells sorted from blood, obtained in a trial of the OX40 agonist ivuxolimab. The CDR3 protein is CASRRTGNTDTQYF. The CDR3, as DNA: TGTGCCAGTAGGAGGACAGGGAACACAGATACGCAGTATTTT. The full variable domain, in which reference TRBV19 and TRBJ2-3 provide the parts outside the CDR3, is DGGITQSPKYLFRKEGQNVTLSCEQNLNHDAMYWYRQDPGQGLRLIYYSQIVNDFQKGDIAEGYSVSREKKESFPLTVTSAQKNPTAFYLCASRRTGNTDTQYFGPGTRLTVL.